This T cell receptor beta chain stems from a study of vaccination and CD4 T cells after COVID-19. About the study: The convalescents, six males and four females, included two who were Hispanic. It was a median about 100 days after diagnosis, with a range of 35 to 161, that post-COVID samples were drawn.

The trim removed 2 bases at V and 1 base at J, leaving 4 bases unmatched. Germline V gene lookup returns CDR1 MRHNA and CDR2 SNTAGT. This CDR3 has 16 residues. The treatment was: roughly 10-day PBMC culture with coronavirus spike peptide pools or control peptides (ViraFEST assay). Scientists ran DNA taken from cultured CD4+ T cells through the Oncomine TCR Beta short-read assay for sequencing. TCRdb independently ran MiXCR on the PCR reads; one entry per CDR3 protein. The sample comprises 11,000 or so distinct CDR3 sequences, 69% of which are singletons, and about 9.3% rests with the top ten. As to this clonotype: Its target is not known.

V gene TRBV6-4 combines with J gene TRBJ2-3; 9 nucleotides match TRBD1. Sequencing input: CD4+ T cells from blood, cultured in vitro. The receptor was isolated from a human donor who had recovered from COVID-19. Here the CDR3 DNA reads TGTGCCAGCAGTGACGGGACAGGGCCAGGCACAGATACGCAGTATTTT. Its translation: CASSDGTGPGTDTQYF.